One sample yielded the 18 T cell receptor beta chains listed below, sequenced in a study of OX40 agonist ivuxolimab in advanced cancers. Here immunoSEQ multiplex PCR was the method, and the copy in TCRdb shows in-frame clones only, minus some. The repertoire holds about 79,000 clones, with 80% to 95% as singletons. Specimen: CD4+ or CD8+ T cells sorted from blood, collected in a trial of the OX40 agonist ivuxolimab. Source of these receptors: an adult with an advanced solid tumor such as melanoma, head and neck, liver or kidney cancer.

The V and J genes are TRBV28 and TRBJ1-4; D gene ambiguous. V lost 4 bases, J lost 0 bases, and 6 bases lay in between. The CDR3 sequence is 14 residues long. Germline CDR1 and CDR2: MDHEN and SYDVKM. CDR3 loop: CASSYRATNEKLFF. The CDR3 nucleotides read TGTGCCAGCAGTTACAGAGCAACTAATGAAAAACTGTTTTTT.

The chain links TRBV30 to TRBJ1-2, with unresolved D. CDR1 GTSNPN and CDR2 SVGIG come from the germline V gene (reference sequence). The V gene lost 0 bases and the J gene lost 3 bases, with 14 bases spanning the gap. This CDR3 contains 15 residues. The CDR3 here is CAWSVFFRSDYGYTF. The DNA of the CDR3 is TGTGCCTGGAGTGTATTCTTCCGGAGCGACTATGGCTACACCTTC.

The chain joins TRBV7-2 to TRBJ2-5, with D tentatively TRBD1 or TRBD2 (6 bases each). V gave up 3 bases and J gave up 5 bases, with 13 bases separating them. The CDR3 is made up of 14 amino acids. CDR1 and CDR2 from the germline V gene are SGHTA and FQGNSA. CDR3 bases: TGTGCCAGCAGCTTTATCGGGGGCTGGGAGACCCAGTACTTC. It encodes CASSFIGGWETQYF.

This clone was recorded once. The chain has TRBV2 and TRBJ2-3; the match to TRBD2 covers 10 bases. The germline gives CDR1 SNHLY, CDR2 FYNNEI. J gave up 9 bases and V 8 bases, and 11 bases lay outside the gene matches. This CDR3 spans 14 amino acids. In nucleotides, the CDR3 is TGTGCCAGCCTCCCTGGGCTAGCGGGAGCCACGCAGTATTTT. Translation: CASLPGLAGATQYF. The full variable domain, with the rest looked up from reference TRBV2 and TRBJ2-3, is EPEVTQTPSHQVTQMGQEVILRCVPISNHLYFYWYRQILGQKVEFLVSFYNNEISEKSEIFDDQFSVERPDGSNFTLKIRSTKLEDSAMYFCASLPGLAGATQYFGPGTRLTVL.

J is TRBJ1-5 and V is TRBV11-2; D not certain. The CDR3 covers 13 residues. Germline CDR1 reads SGHAT; CDR2 reads FQNNGV. V lost 5 bases and J lost 0, with 5 bases in between. CDR3 coding DNA: TGTGCCAGCAGCATTAATAGCAATCAGCCCCAGCATTTT. As protein: CASSINSNQPQHF. Drawing the rest from reference TRBV11-2 and TRBJ1-5, the complete variable domain is EAGVAQSPRYKIIEKRQSVAFWCNPISGHATLYWYQQILGQGPKLLIQFQNNGVVDDSQLPKDRFSAERLKGVDSTLKIQPAKLEDSAVYLCASSINSNQPQHFGDGTRLSIL.

The chain combines TRBV10-3 with TRBJ1-2, with D perhaps TRBD1 (6 bases). The V gene's germline CDR1 is ENHRY and CDR2 SYGVKD. The CDR3 covers 13 residues. Between the trimmed V and J ends, which lost 2 bases and 2 bases, there was a span of 6 bases. The CDR3 spells CAISETGNYGYTF. The CDR3 DNA follows: TGTGCCATCAGTGAGACAGGGAACTATGGCTACACCTTC.

J is TRBJ1-4 and V is TRBV5-1; D might be TRBD1 (5 bases). V lost 3 bases and J lost 8, with 17 bases in between. The CDR3 is made up of 15 amino acids. CDR1 is SGHRS and CDR2 is YFSETQ in the germline V gene. The CDR3 DNA sequence: TGCGCCAGCAGCTGGGACGGGCTTAATAGGGAAAAACTGTTTTTT. Translating gives CASSWDGLNREKLFF.

J is TRBJ2-7 and V is TRBV9; 9 positions match TRBD1. J lost 5 bases, V lost 2 bases, and 11 bases had no gene match. The germline CDR1 and CDR2 sequences are SGDLS and YYNGEE. CDR3 size: 16 residues. The CDR3 loop is CASSVGPGQGYHEQYF. In DNA form, the CDR3 reads TGTGCCAGCAGCGTGGGCCCCGGACAGGGGTACCACGAGCAGTACTTC.

The rearrangement joins TRBV6-5 to TRBJ1-1; 7 bases line up with TRBD1. Trimming removed 2 bases from V and 7 bases from J; junction bases left unmatched: 7. Germline assignment: CDR1 MNHEY and CDR2 SVGAGI. This CDR3 region has 14 residues. CDR3 sequence (DNA): TGTGCCAGCAGTTACGGGGCAGGGGGAGATGAAGCTTTCTTT. It translates to CASSYGAGGDEAFF.

This chain connects TRBV5-4 to TRBJ2-7; D may be TRBD1 (5 bases). Germline lookup yields CDR1 SGHNT and CDR2 YYREEE (reference sequence). The V end was cut by 0 bases, the J end by 4 bases, with 8 bases between. There are 13 residues in the CDR3. The CDR3 DNA follows: TGTGCCAGCAGCTTGGCAGGGCGGTACGAGCAGTACTTC. Amino acid sequence: CASSLAGRYEQYF.

The chain links TRBV18 to TRBJ2-4; perhaps TRBD1 as D (6 bases). CDR3 length: 16 amino acids. Germline CDR1 is KGHSH and CDR2 is LQKENI. Trimming stripped 6 bases from V and 1 base from J, with 16 bases between. As DNA, the CDR3 is TGTGCCAGCTCGCCATCGACAGGCCTCGCCAAAAACATTCAGTACTTC. Protein product: CASSPSTGLAKNIQYF.

The genes are TRBV5-1 and TRBJ1-1; the match to TRBD1 covers 7 bases. Germline V CDR1 and CDR2: SGHRS, YFSETQ. With V trimmed by 3 bases and J by 5 bases, 10 bases remained unmatched. The CDR3 is 15 amino acids. For the CDR3, the DNA is TGCGCCAGCAGCTCCAATGGCAGGGGGGAAACTGAAGCTTTCTTT. Translating gives CASSSNGRGETEAFF. The entire variable domain, with the rest obtained from reference TRBV5-1 and TRBJ1-1, is as follows: KAGVTQTPRYLIKTRGQQVTLSCSPISGHRSVSWYQQTPGQGLQFLFEYFSETQRNKGNFPGRFSGRQFSNSRSEMNVSTLELGDSALYLCASSSNGRGETEAFFGQGTRLTVV.

The chain joins TRBV28 to TRBJ1-3; 7 bases line up with TRBD1. The germline V gene has CDR1 MDHEN and CDR2 SYDVKM. This CDR3 spans 16 amino acids. The J segment lost 1 base and the V segment lost 5 bases, leaving 8 bases of the junction unmatched. This CDR3 is CASSPPDRDSGNTIYF. DNA of the CDR3: TGTGCCAGCAGTCCCCCAGACAGGGATTCTGGAAACACCATATATTTT.

The gene calls are TRBV5-5 and TRBJ2-1; D is uncertain. This CDR3 has 16 residues. Trimming pared 0 bases from V and 4 bases from J, leaving 14 bases between. Germline V gene data show CDR1 as SGHKS and CDR2 as YYEKEE (reference sequence). CDR3 residues: CASSLEAAAGYNEQFF. CDR3 in DNA: TGTGCCAGCAGCTTGGAGGCGGCCGCTGGGTACAATGAGCAGTTCTTC.

This clone has a single count. The sample has other DNA sequences that encode this CDR3 too. This rearrangement joins TRBV5-1 to TRBJ1-3, with D uncertain. CDR3 length equals 12 residues. V lost 2 bases and J 4 bases, leaving 4 bases between the germline ends. Germline CDR1 reads SGHRS; CDR2 reads YFSETQ. The CDR3 sequence: CASSLEGNTIYF. The CDR3 coding sequence is TGCGCCAGCAGCTTAGAGGGAAACACCATATATTTT.

This rearrangement joins TRBV5-4 to TRBJ2-7; 7 bases match TRBD2. Germline assignment: CDR1 SGHNT and CDR2 YYREEE (reference sequence). The V and J ends lost 5 bases and 2 bases, in that order; junction bases with no gene match: 13. The CDR3 is made up of 16 amino acids. The CDR3 DNA follows: TGTGCCAGCAGGTCTGGGGGGGAGCTCATTCCCTACGAGCAGTACTTC. Protein sequence: CASRSGGELIPYEQYF.

This clone was seen a single time. CDR3: CAWSPGLSNQPQHF. The CDR3 DNA is TGTGCCTGGAGTCCGGGTCTTAGCAATCAGCCCCAGCATTTT. The chain carries TRBV30 and TRBJ1-5; D is uncertain. Germline V lookup: CDR1 GTSNPN, CDR2 SVGIG (reference sequence). The CDR3 spans 14 residues. V was cut by 2 bases and J by 0 bases, with 8 bases left in between.

The V call is TRBV28, the J call TRBJ2-3, with TRBD2 identical over 7 bases. Germline assignment: CDR1 MDHEN and CDR2 SYDVKM. CDR3 length: 17 amino acids. V dropped 6 bases and J dropped 2; count of bases not matched to a gene: 14. CDR3 in DNA: TGTGCCAGCAGACCCCCTAGGCCGGGAGGCGCCACAGATACGCAGTATTTT. This encodes CASRPPRPGGATDTQYF.